This paragraph covers one TCR beta chain sequence. Its target is not known. The entry originates in a study of cytomegalovirus exposure and HLA in healthy donors. Overall study: Clustering assigned 81% of the approximately 390 genotyped donors to the Caucasian-associated ancestry cluster. Notes on the study in general: In a later analysis, TCR association rates varied by HLA locus: DRB1 most, HLA-C fewest.

Nominally healthy donors provided the samples, though records likely missed some immune exposures. The length of the CDR3 is 16 residues. CDR1 SGHTA and CDR2 FQGNSA come from the germline V gene. The J segment lost 5 bases and the V segment lost 2 bases, leaving 9 bases of the junction unmatched. Use of 60 Vbeta and 13 Jbeta primers characterized the PCR. The protocol was immunoSEQ multiplex PCR, while the TCRdb copy is restricted to in-frame clones and leaves out a portion. The sample includes about 190,000 clones, around 87% of them seen just once. Sequenced material: PBMCs. The TCR originated in a young woman in good health and CMV-seronegative. This rearrangement joins TRBV7-2 to TRBJ2-1; 7 bases agree with TRBD2. The CDR3 DNA reads as TGTGCCAGCAGCTTAAGGCGGCTAGCGGTGAACAATGAGCAGTTCTTC. It translates to CASSLRRLAVNNEQFF.